Listed below are T cell receptor beta chains from one sample, sequenced in a study of shared clonotypes between healthy human individuals. Sequencing was performed with immunoSEQ multiplex PCR; in TCRdb, only in-frame clones are kept and a portion is missing. This table has about 2.1 million clones, 90% to 95% appearing once. The sample taken for sequencing was naive CD8+ T cells from PBMCs. The receptor source for this set is a young man in good health. Some clones in this sample may be carry-over from other donors' samples. Each CDR3 is given with its conserved first and last residue. Each record gives: J gene, D gene, clone size, V gene, CDR3 protein, CDR3 DNA. D genes are given only for firm matches. Clone size, where shown, is once, few, many, or a class for clones that have expanded.

J: TRBJ2-1; D: TRBD2; size: .; V: TRBV14; CDR3: CASSQGARGSYDEQFF; DNA: TGTGCCAGCAGCCAGGGAGCGCGCGGGAGCTACGATGAGCAGTTCTTC
J: TRBJ2-4; D: TRBD1; size: .; V: TRBV7-6; CDR3: CASSLGTGKAKNIQYF; DNA: TGTGCCAGCAGCTTAGGGACAGGGAAGGCCAAAAACATTCAGTACTTC
J: TRBJ2-1; D: .; size: .; V: TRBV30; CDR3: CAWSHPPYNEQFF; DNA: TGTGCCTGGAGTCATCCTCCTTACAATGAGCAGTTCTTC
J: TRBJ2-2; D: .; size: .; V: TRBV9; CDR3: CASSVVSSGKTGELFF; DNA: TGTGCCAGCAGCGTAGTATCGAGCGGCAAAACCGGGGAGCTGTTTTTT
J: TRBJ1-3; D: TRBD1; size: .; V: TRBV27; CDR3: CASSSRQGGNTIYF; DNA: TGTGCCAGCAGCTCAAGACAGGGTGGAAACACCATATATTTT
J: TRBJ2-7; D: TRBD2; size: .; V: TRBV7-2; CDR3: CASSLLAGDGEQYF; DNA: TGTGCCAGCAGCTTATTAGCGGGAGATGGCGAGCAGTACTTC
J: TRBJ1-1; D: .; size: .; V: TRBV27; CDR3: CASSLGGEPEAFF; DNA: TGTGCCAGCAGCTTAGGGGGGGAGCCTGAAGCTTTCTTT
J: TRBJ1-1; D: .; size: .; V: TRBV7-9; CDR3: CASHPHTETNTEAFF; DNA: TGTGCCAGCCATCCTCATACAGAGACGAACACTGAAGCTTTCTTT
J: TRBJ1-2; D: .; size: .; V: TRBV6-5; CDR3: CASSYDPGRPNYGYTF; DNA: TGTGCCAGCAGTTATGATCCGGGGCGCCCCAACTATGGCTACACCTTC
J: TRBJ2-2; D: .; size: .; V: TRBV5-5; CDR3: CASSPTPSGFTGELFF; DNA: TGTGCCAGCAGCCCGACCCCATCGGGGTTTACCGGGGAGCTGTTTTTT
J: TRBJ2-1; D: .; size: .; V: TRBV28; CDR3: CASSFSLSYNEQFF; DNA: TGTGCCAGCAGTTTTAGTCTCTCCTACAATGAGCAGTTCTTC
J: TRBJ2-7; D: TRBD1; size: .; V: TRBV27; CDR3: CASSGTGDGEQYF; DNA: TGTGCCAGCAGTGGGACAGGGGACGGAGAGCAGTACTTC
J: TRBJ2-7; D: TRBD1; size: .; V: TRBV2; CDR3: CATLDRGNYEQYF; DNA: TGTGCCACCTTGGACAGGGGAAACTACGAGCAGTACTTC
J: TRBJ2-2; D: .; size: once; V: TRBV11-2; CDR3: CASSPTPGELFF; DNA: TGTGCCAGCAGCCCGACCCCCGGGGAGCTGTTTTTT